Sequencing of this T cell receptor beta chain was carried out in a study of radiation and T cells in renal cell carcinoma. Study results and limitations: In nephrectomy-only tumors, top 100 clonotypes averaged 43%, versus approximately 54% irradiated. Sampling covered only 0.75 to 1 g of each tumor.

Documented treatment: treatment-naive control, cytoreductive nephrectomy. Sequenced control tumors were from 11 males and 4 females, median age around 61. Here immunoSEQ multiplex PCR was the method, and the copy in TCRdb shows in-frame clones only, minus some. The sample contains about 16,000 clones, 58% of which appear only once. The CDR3 has 14 amino acids. Germline assignment: CDR1 SGHRS and CDR2 YFSETQ. With regard to this clone: As yet, its antigen is unknown. At one boundary the junction diverges from the germline segment, which might be a read error.

This receptor was taken from a man in his forties with renal cell carcinoma. Sample: tumor tissue, taken from a patient whose treatment was nephrectomy without radiotherapy. The V call is TRBV5-1, the J call TRBJ2-7; 10 nucleotides match TRBD2. CDR3 amino acids: CASSSAGGLYEQYF. The CDR3, as DNA: TGTGCCAGCAGCTCAGCGGGGGGGCTCTACGAGCAGTACTTC.